Listed here are 11 T cell receptor beta chains from one sample, sequenced in a study of monozygotic twins with inflammatory bowel disease (dated by TCRdb to the late 2010s). Library generation was performed with 5' RACE. Sequencing was performed on an Illumina HiSeq 2500. One entry per CDR3 protein sequence results from the TCRdb reprocessing of the reads, with DNA left out. The table for this sample shows around 220,000 distinct CDR3 sequences. The ten largest clones take up approximately 7.7% of the sample. The sequenced sample consisted of blood. Source of these receptors: a human donor with ulcerative colitis or Crohn's disease, or a healthy co-twin of an affected twin (not recorded which).

This chain joins TRBV12-3 or TRBV12-4 and TRBJ1-1; TCRdb selects TRBD1, and the lack of DNA leaves this call unchecked. The CDR3 has 16 amino acids. The CDR3 reads CASTYLQGAKVTEAFF.

V usage is TRBV5-1 and J usage is TRBJ1-1. Germline CDR1 is SGHRS and CDR2 is YFSETQ. The CDR3 runs 15 residues. This CDR3 is CASSLENPENTEAFF.

V and J are TRBV9 and TRBJ1-5; without DNA, the TCRdb call of TRBD1 cannot be checked. This CDR3 comprises 15 residues. Germline V gene lookup returns CDR1 SGDLS and CDR2 YYNGEE. The CDR3 sequence: CASSPGRGLGQPQHF.

The chain links TRBV7-2 to TRBJ2-7; the TCRdb D gene call, TRBD1, has no DNA to confirm it. Per the germline V gene, CDR1 is SGHTA and CDR2 is FQGNSA. The CDR3 sequence is 13 residues long. The CDR3: CASSLMRDGEQYF.

This rearrangement joins TRBV20-1 to TRBJ1-5; the D call of TRBD1 rests on TCRdb alone, since no DNA is present to check it. This CDR3 comprises 14 residues. CDR1 DFQATT and CDR2 SNEGSKA come from the germline V gene (reference sequence). CDR3 sequence: CSASPPRGNQPQHF.

The V call is TRBV20-1, the J call TRBJ2-3. CDR1 and CDR2 (germline): DFQATT, SNEGSKA (reference sequence). CDR3 size: 14 residues. The CDR3 sequence is CSARESSSTDTQYF.

The chain carries TRBV6-1 and TRBJ2-3; without DNA, the TCRdb call of TRBD1 cannot be checked. This CDR3 is built from 12 residues. Germline V gene data show CDR1 as MNHNS and CDR2 as SASEGT. CDR3 region: CASSRTADTQYF.

J is TRBJ2-1 and V is TRBV24-1; without DNA, the TCRdb call of TRBD1 cannot be checked. CDR3 size: 16 residues. Per germline, CDR1 KGHDR and CDR2 SFDVKD. CDR3 amino acids: CATSDSRGSSYNEQFF.

The V gene is TRBV7-3, the J gene TRBJ2-5; the TRBD2 assignment by TCRdb is unverifiable without DNA. CDR3 length: 15 amino acids. Germline lookup yields CDR1 SGHTA and CDR2 FQGTGA. The CDR3 loop reads CASSLGSGSRKTQYF.

The chain is built from TRBV4-3 and TRBJ2-7; with no DNA, the TCRdb D assignment of TRBD2 cannot be verified. The CDR3 sequence is 16 residues long. The germline CDR1 and CDR2 sequences are LGHNA and YSLEER. CDR3: CASSQDRAFSSYEQYF.

The chain employs TRBV5-1 and TRBJ1-3. The germline V gene encodes CDR1 SGHRS and CDR2 YFSETQ. This CDR3 is 15 amino acids long. CDR3 protein: CASSATGSAGNTIYF.